The present T cell receptor (beta chain) was sequenced within a study of T cell changes during pregnancy in multiple sclerosis. Germline V gives CDR1 MNHEY, CDR2 SMNVEV (reference sequence). V lost 3 bases, J lost 4 bases, and 7 bases stayed unmatched. This CDR3 region has 18 residues. Only in-frame clones appear in the TCRdb table, and some are missing; sequencing was by immunoSEQ multiplex PCR. This sample carries about 40,000 clones, 91% of them seen once, and the ten largest clones take around 0.48%. The V call is TRBV27, the J call TRBJ2-1; TRBD2 agrees at 15 bases. Sequencing used CD4+ T cells from peripheral blood mononuclear cells, obtained in the third trimester of pregnancy. This TCR derives from a female donor in good health, enrolled as a control in a pregnancy study. CDR3 in DNA: TGTGCCAGCAGTTTCCGGACTAGCGGGAGGGCCAAATACAATGAGCAGTTCTTC. The encoded protein is CASSFRTSGRAKYNEQFF.